These T cell receptor beta chains were read from a single sample in a study of T cells in Graves' hyperthyroidism and ophthalmopathy. TCRdb re-called the multiplex PCR reads with MiXCR, one entry per CDR3 protein. The data show 330,000 or so distinct CDR3 sequences, around 18% seen once. The sample comprised blood. The source is a woman aged 40 to 50 with Graves' ophthalmopathy. The CDR3 runs from the conserved cysteine through the conserved F or W. A D gene is named only where the DNA matches it firmly. For some rows the clone size is stated as once, few or many, or as a class when expanded; others skip it.

D gene	V gene	J gene	clone size	CDR3 protein	CDR3 DNA
NA	TRBV7-9	TRBJ2-5	many	CASSLMRPESKETQYF	TGTGCCAGCAGCTTAATGAGGCCAGAATCCAAGGAGACCCAGTACTTC
NA	TRBV28	TRBJ1-1	many	CASWAPNTEAFF	TGTGCCAGCTGGGCACCCAACACTGAAGCTTTCTTT
TRBD1	TRBV6-1	TRBJ2-7	NA	CASTGQGTYEQYF	TGTGCCAGCACCGGACAGGGGACCTACGAGCAGTACTTC
TRBD2	TRBV12-3/TRBV12-4	TRBJ2-5	many	CASSLSQLAGGGQETQYF	TGTGCCAGCAGTTTATCCCAACTAGCGGGAGGTGGCCAAGAGACCCAGTACTTC
NA	TRBV30	TRBJ1-2	many	CAWSRADTNYGHTF	TGTGCCTGGTCCCGGGCAGATACTAACTATGGCCACACCTTC
TRBD1	TRBV7-2	TRBJ2-5	NA	CASSLIGTEETQYF	TGTGCCAGCAGCTTAATAGGGACAGAAGAGACCCAGTACTTC
TRBD2	TRBV20-1	TRBJ2-5	many	CSAPQVAGSYQETQYF	TGCAGTGCCCCTCAAGTAGCGGGTAGTTACCAAGAGACCCAGTACTTC
TRBD2	TRBV20-1	TRBJ2-4	many	CSAKRGLAKNIQYF	TGCAGTGCTAAGCGTGGACTAGCAAAAAACATTCAGTACTTC
NA	TRBV28	TRBJ1-1	many	CASREGVLNTEAFF	TGTGCCAGCAGGGAGGGGGTTTTGAACACTGAAGCTTTCTTT
TRBD2	TRBV27	TRBJ2-2	many	CASSLAGGAGELFF	TGTGCCAGCAGTCTAGCGGGAGGGGCCGGGGAGCTGTTTTTT
NA	TRBV2	TRBJ2-7	many	CASSEEGTDYSYEQYF	TGTGCCAGCAGTGAAGAAGGGACTGATTACTCCTACGAGCAGTACTTC
NA	TRBV30	TRBJ1-1	many	CAWRVKGRGTEAFF	TGTGCCTGGAGGGTAAAAGGGAGGGGCACTGAAGCTTTCTTT
NA	TRBV6-1	TRBJ1-1	NA	CASNNAGMNTEAFF	TGTGCCAGCAATAACGCAGGAATGAACACTGAAGCTTTCTTT
NA	TRBV7-9	TRBJ1-3	many	CACSHSSGNTIYF	TGTGCTTGTTCCCACAGCTCTGGAAACACCATATATTTT
TRBD1	TRBV6-5	TRBJ1-2	NA	CASSSSGQVGGYTF	TGTGCCAGCAGTTCCTCGGGACAGGTTGGAGGCTACACCTTC
NA	TRBV12-3/TRBV12-4	TRBJ1-1	NA	CASSPRGANTEAFF	TGTGCCAGCAGCCCAAGAGGAGCCAACACTGAAGCTTTCTTT
TRBD1	TRBV6-1	TRBJ1-2	NA	CASSPETGGRDTF	TGTGCCAGCAGCCCCGAGACAGGGGGCAGGGACACCTTC
NA	TRBV30	TRBJ2-4	many	CAWVPRGAKNIQYF	TGTGCCTGGGTACCCAGGGGTGCCAAAAACATTCAGTACTTC
TRBD1	TRBV28	TRBJ2-7	many	CANRRTGTPYEQYF	TGTGCCAACAGAAGGACAGGGACCCCCTACGAGCAGTACTTC
TRBD1	TRBV12-3/TRBV12-4	TRBJ1-2	NA	CASSEAGGAIYGYTF	TGTGCCAGCAGTGAAGCAGGGGGGGCAATCTATGGCTACACCTTC
TRBD1	TRBV28	TRBJ1-6	many	CASSTGTGFVSPLHF	TGTGCCAGCAGTACCGGGACAGGCTTTGTTTCACCCCTCCACTTT
NA	TRBV19	TRBJ2-7	many	CASSDPGVKGYEQYF	TGTGCCAGTAGTGATCCAGGGGTGAAGGGCTACGAGCAGTACTTC
NA	TRBV9	TRBJ2-7	many	CASSVEVYSYEQYF	TGTGCCAGCAGCGTAGAGGTCTATTCCTACGAGCAGTACTTC
NA	TRBV20-1	TRBJ2-5	many	CSATGTQTHQETQYF	TGCAGTGCCACTGGGACACAGACCCACCAAGAGACCCAGTACTTC
NA	TRBV15	TRBJ1-1	NA	CATSRPGNTEAFF	TGTGCCACCAGCAGGCCCGGGAACACTGAAGCTTTCTTT
TRBD2	TRBV6-5	TRBJ2-5	NA	CASSSPRGLAVAETQYF	TGTGCCAGCAGTTCCCCGAGGGGACTAGCGGTCGCAGAGACCCAGTACTTC
TRBD1	TRBV29-1	TRBJ1-2	NA	CSVDLPGQGISNYGYTF	TGCAGCGTTGATCTCCCGGGACAGGGGATCTCGAACTATGGCTACACCTTC
TRBD1	TRBV6-1	TRBJ1-5	many	CASSGRRGAVGNQPQHF	TGTGCCAGCAGTGGACGCAGGGGGGCCGTCGGCAATCAGCCCCAGCATTTT
NA	TRBV12-3/TRBV12-4	TRBJ1-2	many	CASSLALFNRPYGYTF	TGTGCCAGCAGTTTAGCGCTTTTTAACAGACCCTATGGCTACACCTTC
TRBD2	TRBV6-5	TRBJ2-7	many	CASKRTSGYYEQYF	TGTGCCAGCAAAAGGACTAGCGGGTACTACGAGCAGTACTTC
NA	TRBV7-8	TRBJ1-2	NA	CASSSLRGDYGYTF	TGTGCCAGCAGCTCGCTCAGGGGAGACTATGGCTACACCTTC
NA	TRBV6-2/TRBV6-3	TRBJ1-3	few	CASSYSREVSGNTIYF	TGTGCCAGCAGTTACTCGCGAGAGGTCTCTGGAAACACCATATATTTT
NA	TRBV28	TRBJ1-2	NA	CASSPPGTSYGYTF	TGTGCCAGCAGTCCCCCCGGGACAAGCTATGGCTACACCTTC
NA	TRBV12-3/TRBV12-4	TRBJ1-5	many	CASSRSQPQHF	TGTGCCAGCAGTAGATCTCAGCCCCAGCATTTT
NA	TRBV4-2	TRBJ2-2	many	CASSQESPRSTGELFF	TGTGCCAGCAGCCAAGAATCTCCACGGAGTACCGGGGAGCTGTTTTTT
TRBD2	TRBV7-8	TRBJ2-5	many	CASSPLTSAQETQYF	TGTGCCAGCAGCCCTCTCACTAGCGCCCAAGAGACCCAGTACTTC
NA	TRBV15	TRBJ1-5	many	CATSRVDSYQPQHF	TGTGCCACCAGCAGAGTTGACAGCTATCAGCCCCAGCATTTT
TRBD1	TRBV6-1	TRBJ1-1	NA	CASIQGANTEAFF	TGTGCCAGCATACAGGGGGCGAACACTGAAGCTTTCTTT
TRBD2	TRBV30	TRBJ2-7	many	CAWSVRSSGKYEQYF	TGTGCCTGGAGTGTACGTTCCAGCGGGAAGTACGAGCAGTACTTC
NA	TRBV5-1	TRBJ1-5	many	CASSPGDSNQPQHF	TGCGCCAGCAGCCCGGGGGATTCCAATCAGCCCCAGCATTTT
TRBD1	TRBV10-1	TRBJ2-2	many	CASSSRDRGIPGELFF	TGCGCCAGCAGTAGCCGGGACAGGGGAATTCCCGGGGAGCTGTTTTTT
NA	TRBV28	TRBJ1-5	many	CASSLRVSNQPQHF	TGTGCCAGCAGCTTACGAGTTAGCAATCAGCCCCAGCATTTT
NA	TRBV7-8	TRBJ2-7	NA	CASSFRPERTSEQYF	TGTGCCAGCAGCTTCCGACCCGAACGTACCTCCGAGCAGTACTTC
NA	TRBV10-3	TRBJ2-5	NA	CATSDSLIQETQYF	TGTGCCACCTCGGACAGCCTCATCCAAGAGACCCAGTACTTC
TRBD1	TRBV3-1	TRBJ1-1	NA	CASSQRTGRRGTEAFF	TGTGCCAGCAGCCAAAGGACAGGGAGGAGGGGCACTGAAGCTTTCTTT
NA	TRBV5-1	TRBJ2-2	many	CASSLGLENTGELFF	TGCGCCAGCAGCTTGGGATTAGAGAACACCGGGGAGCTGTTTTTT
TRBD2	TRBV6-2/TRBV6-3	TRBJ2-2	many	CASKPSGMNTGELFF	TGTGCCAGCAAACCCAGCGGGATGAACACCGGGGAGCTGTTTTTT
NA	TRBV11-2	TRBJ1-2	NA	CASSTLGREPSYYGYIF	TGTGCCAGCAGCACCTTAGGTCGGGAGCCATCCTACTATGGCTACATCTTC
NA	TRBV28	TRBJ1-1	many	CASSWLQNTEAFF	TGTGCCAGCAGTTGGCTACAGAACACTGAAGCTTTCTTT
NA	TRBV6-1	TRBJ1-5	many	CASSERPGDSNQPQHF	TGTGCCAGCAGTGAAAGGCCCGGGGATAGCAATCAGCCCCAGCATTTT
NA	TRBV6-1	TRBJ1-1	NA	CASSVGQPNTEAFF	TGTGCCAGCAGTGTGGGACAACCGAACACTGAAGCTTTCTTT
NA	TRBV14	TRBJ2-6	many	CASSQSGANVLTF	TGTGCCAGCAGCCAATCTGGGGCCAACGTCCTGACTTTC
NA	TRBV12-3/TRBV12-4	TRBJ2-7	many	CASNYLGGEQYF	TGTGCCAGCAACTACTTGGGGGGAGAGCAGTACTTC
TRBD1	TRBV18	TRBJ2-5	many	CASSPWTGVETQYF	TGTGCCAGCTCACCCTGGACAGGGGTGGAGACCCAGTACTTC
TRBD1	TRBV6-1	TRBJ2-7	NA	CASSGKRDRAAEQYF	TGTGCCAGCAGTGGGAAACGGGACAGGGCCGCCGAGCAGTACTTC
TRBD1	TRBV12-5	TRBJ2-5	many	CASADRGGETQYF	TGTGCTAGTGCTGACAGGGGGGGAGAGACCCAGTACTTC
TRBD2	TRBV12-3/TRBV12-4	TRBJ2-4	many	CASRPGLAGVKNIQYF	TGTGCCAGCAGGCCGGGACTAGCGGGAGTAAAAAACATTCAGTACTTC
NA	TRBV7-8	TRBJ2-7	NA	CASSLASTGQYF	TGTGCCAGCAGCTTAGCTTCTACAGGGCAGTACTTC
NA	TRBV19	TRBJ2-7	many	CASSPSVTQYYEQYF	TGTGCCAGTAGTCCTTCTGTGACACAGTACTACGAGCAGTACTTC
NA	TRBV11-2	TRBJ2-5	many	CASSTGTPGVETQYF	TGTGCCAGCAGCACCGGGACGCCGGGAGTGGAGACCCAGTACTTC